This T cell receptor (beta chain) derives from a study of PD-1 blockade in mismatch repair-deficient tumors. For the study at large: Patients had around twelve mismatch repair-deficient cancer types, all previously treated and progressing.

Per the germline V gene, CDR1 is MNHEY and CDR2 is SMNVEV (reference sequence). V lost 3 bases to trimming and J lost 5 bases, with 5 bases between them. This CDR3 is built from 12 residues. The method was immunoSEQ multiplex PCR; TCRdb's version includes in-frame clones alone and lacks a portion of them. The sample carries 90,000 to 130,000 clones, 65% to 80% recorded once. TCR sequencing covered a few patients who responded to pembrolizumab. This clonotype was obtained from an adult with mismatch repair-deficient cancer. This material consisted of peripheral blood, taken about 60 weeks after starting pembrolizumab. This rearrangement joins TRBV27 to TRBJ1-5, with unresolved D. This CDR3 is CASSFLDQPQHF. CDR3 nucleotides: TGTGCCAGCAGTTTTCTCGATCAGCCCCAGCATTTT.